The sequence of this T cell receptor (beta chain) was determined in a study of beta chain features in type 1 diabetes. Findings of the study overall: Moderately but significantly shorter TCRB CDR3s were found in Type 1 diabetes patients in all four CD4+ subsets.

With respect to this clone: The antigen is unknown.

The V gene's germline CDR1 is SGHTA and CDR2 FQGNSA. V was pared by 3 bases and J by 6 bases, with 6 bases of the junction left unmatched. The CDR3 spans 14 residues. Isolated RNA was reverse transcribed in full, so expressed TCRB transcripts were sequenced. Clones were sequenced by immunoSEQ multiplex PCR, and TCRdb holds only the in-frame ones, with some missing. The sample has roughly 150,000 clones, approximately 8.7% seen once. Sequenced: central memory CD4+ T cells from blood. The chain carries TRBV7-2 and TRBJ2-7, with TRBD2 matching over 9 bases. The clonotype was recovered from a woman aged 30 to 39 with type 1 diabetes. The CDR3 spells CASSLSSGSPEQYF. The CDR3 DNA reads TGTGCCAGCAGCTTGAGTAGCGGGAGTCCCGAGCAGTACTTC.